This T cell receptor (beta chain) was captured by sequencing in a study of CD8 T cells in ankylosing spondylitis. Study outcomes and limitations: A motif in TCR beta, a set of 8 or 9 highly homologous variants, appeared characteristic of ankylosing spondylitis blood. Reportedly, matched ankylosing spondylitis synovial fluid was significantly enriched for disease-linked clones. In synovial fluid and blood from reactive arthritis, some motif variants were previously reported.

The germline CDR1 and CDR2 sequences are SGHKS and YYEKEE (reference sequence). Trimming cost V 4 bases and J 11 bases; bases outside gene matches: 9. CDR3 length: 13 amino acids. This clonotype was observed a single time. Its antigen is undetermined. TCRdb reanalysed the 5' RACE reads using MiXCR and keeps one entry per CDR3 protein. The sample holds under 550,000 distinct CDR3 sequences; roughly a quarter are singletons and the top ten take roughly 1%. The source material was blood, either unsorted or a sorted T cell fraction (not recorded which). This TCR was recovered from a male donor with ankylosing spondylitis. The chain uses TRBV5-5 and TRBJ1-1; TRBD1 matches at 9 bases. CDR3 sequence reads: CASSHRGRVRAFF. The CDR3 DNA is TGTGCCAGCAGCCACAGGGGGCGCGTCCGGGCTTTCTTT.